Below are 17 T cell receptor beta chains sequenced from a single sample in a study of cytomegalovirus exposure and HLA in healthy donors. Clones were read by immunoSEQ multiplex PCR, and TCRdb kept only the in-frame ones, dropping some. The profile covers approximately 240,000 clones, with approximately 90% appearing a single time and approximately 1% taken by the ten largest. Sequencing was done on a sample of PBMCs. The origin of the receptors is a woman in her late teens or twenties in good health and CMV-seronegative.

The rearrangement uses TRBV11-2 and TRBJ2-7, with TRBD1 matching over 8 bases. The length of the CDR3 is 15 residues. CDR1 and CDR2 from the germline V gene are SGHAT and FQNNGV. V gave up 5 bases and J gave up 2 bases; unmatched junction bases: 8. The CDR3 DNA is TGTGCCAGCAGCCCGACAGGGGCCAGTCCCTACGAGCAGTACTTC. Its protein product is CASSPTGASPYEQYF.

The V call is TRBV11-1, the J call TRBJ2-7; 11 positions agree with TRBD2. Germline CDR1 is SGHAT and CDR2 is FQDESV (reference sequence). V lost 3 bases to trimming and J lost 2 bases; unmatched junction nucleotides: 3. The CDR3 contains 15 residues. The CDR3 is CASSFGTSGTYEQYF. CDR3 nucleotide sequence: TGTGCCAGCAGCTTTGGGACTAGCGGAACCTACGAGCAGTACTTC.

The CDR3 coding sequence is TGTGCCAGCAGGGGGGGACTTGGGGCGGGCTACACCTTC. The encoded protein is CASRGGLGAGYTF. The chain recombines TRBV6-5 with TRBJ1-2, with D perhaps TRBD1 (5 bases). The V gene lost 6 bases and the J gene lost 8 bases, with 16 bases spanning the gap. The CDR3 is 13 residues long. Germline V gene sequence: CDR1 MNHEY, CDR2 SVGAGI.

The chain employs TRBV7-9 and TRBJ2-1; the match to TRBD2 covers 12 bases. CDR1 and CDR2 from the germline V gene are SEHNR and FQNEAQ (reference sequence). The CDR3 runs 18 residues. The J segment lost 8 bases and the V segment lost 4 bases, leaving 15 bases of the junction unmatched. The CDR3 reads CASSSLAGGPPGIYEQFF. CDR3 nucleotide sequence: TGTGCCAGCAGCTCCCTAGCGGGAGGGCCCCCTGGGATCTATGAGCAGTTCTTC.

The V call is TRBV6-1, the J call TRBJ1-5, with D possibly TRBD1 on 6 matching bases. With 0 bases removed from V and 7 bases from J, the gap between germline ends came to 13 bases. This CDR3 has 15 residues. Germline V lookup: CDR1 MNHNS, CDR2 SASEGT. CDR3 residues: CASSEAGRGGQPQHF. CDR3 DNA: TGTGCCAGCAGTGAAGCGGGCAGGGGTGGGCAGCCCCAGCATTTT.

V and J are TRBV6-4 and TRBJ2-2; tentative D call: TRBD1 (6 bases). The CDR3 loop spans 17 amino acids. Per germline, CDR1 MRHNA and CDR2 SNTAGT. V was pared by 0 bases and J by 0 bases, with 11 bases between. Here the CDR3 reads CASSDSKGTTNTGELFF. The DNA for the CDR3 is TGTGCCAGCAGTGACTCGAAGGGGACAACGAACACCGGGGAGCTGTTTTTT.

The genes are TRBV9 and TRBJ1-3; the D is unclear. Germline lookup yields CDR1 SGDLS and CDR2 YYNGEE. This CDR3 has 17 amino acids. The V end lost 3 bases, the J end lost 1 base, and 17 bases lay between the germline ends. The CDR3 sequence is CASSGATQGYSGNTIYF. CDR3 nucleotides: TGTGCCAGCAGCGGGGCAACACAAGGATATTCTGGAAACACCATATATTTT.

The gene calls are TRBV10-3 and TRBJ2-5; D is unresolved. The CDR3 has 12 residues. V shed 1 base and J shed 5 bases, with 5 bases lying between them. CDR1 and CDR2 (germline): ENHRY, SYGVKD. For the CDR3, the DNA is TGTGCCATCAGTGAGTTGGAGGAGACCCAGTACTTC. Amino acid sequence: CAISELEETQYF.

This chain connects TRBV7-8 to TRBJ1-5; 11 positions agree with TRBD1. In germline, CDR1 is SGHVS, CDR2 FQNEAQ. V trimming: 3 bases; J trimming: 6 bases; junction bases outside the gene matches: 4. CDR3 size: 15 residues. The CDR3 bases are TGTGCCAGCAGCTTTGGGACAGGGGGTGGTCAGCCCCAGCATTTT. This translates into CASSFGTGGGQPQHF.

This chain's CDR3 is CASLTSGSYNEQFF. The CDR3 bases are TGTGCCAGCCTAACTAGCGGGAGTTACAATGAGCAGTTCTTC. V usage is TRBV6-6 and J usage is TRBJ2-1; 11 bases line up with TRBD2. Losses at the gene ends were 8 bases for V and 4 bases for J; bases not matched to a gene: 4. There are 14 residues in the CDR3. Germline CDR1 reads MNHNY; CDR2 reads SVGAGI (reference sequence).

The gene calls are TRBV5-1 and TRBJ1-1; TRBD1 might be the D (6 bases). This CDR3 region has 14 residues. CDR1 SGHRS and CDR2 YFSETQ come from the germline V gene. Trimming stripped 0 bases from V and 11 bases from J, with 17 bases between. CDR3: CASSLERNQRGAFF. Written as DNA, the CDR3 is TGCGCCAGCAGCTTGGAGCGGAATCAAAGGGGGGCTTTCTTT.

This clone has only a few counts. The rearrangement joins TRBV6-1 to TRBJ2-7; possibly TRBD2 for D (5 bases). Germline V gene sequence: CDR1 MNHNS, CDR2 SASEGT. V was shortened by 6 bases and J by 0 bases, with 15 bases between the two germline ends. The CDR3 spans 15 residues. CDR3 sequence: CASSEVKAVSYEQYF. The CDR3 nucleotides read TGTGCCAGCAGCGAGGTAAAAGCGGTCTCCTACGAGCAGTACTTC.

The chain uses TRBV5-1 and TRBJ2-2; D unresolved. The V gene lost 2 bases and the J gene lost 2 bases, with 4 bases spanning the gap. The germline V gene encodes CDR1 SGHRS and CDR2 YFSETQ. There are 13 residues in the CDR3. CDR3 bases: TGCGCCAGCAGCTTAGCCAACACCGGGGAGCTGTTTTTT. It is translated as CASSLANTGELFF.

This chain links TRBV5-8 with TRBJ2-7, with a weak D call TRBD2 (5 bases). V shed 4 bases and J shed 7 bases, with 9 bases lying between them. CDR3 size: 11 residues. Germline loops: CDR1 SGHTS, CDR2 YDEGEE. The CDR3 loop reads CASSLGAEQYF. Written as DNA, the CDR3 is TGTGCCAGCAGCCTGGGAGCGGAGCAGTACTTC.

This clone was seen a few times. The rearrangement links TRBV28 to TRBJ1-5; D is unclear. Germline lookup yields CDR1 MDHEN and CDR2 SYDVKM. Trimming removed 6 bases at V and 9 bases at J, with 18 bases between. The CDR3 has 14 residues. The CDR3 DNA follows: TGTGCCAGCAGACTCCGGGAGGAGTATCGGCCCCAGCATTTT. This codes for CASRLREEYRPQHF.

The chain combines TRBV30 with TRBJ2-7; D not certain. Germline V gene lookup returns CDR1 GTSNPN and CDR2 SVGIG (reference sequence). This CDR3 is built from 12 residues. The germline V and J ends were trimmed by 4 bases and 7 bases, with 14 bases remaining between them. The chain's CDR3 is CAWNGGRSEQYF. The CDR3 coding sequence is TGTGCCTGGAATGGCGGAAGGAGTGAGCAGTACTTC.

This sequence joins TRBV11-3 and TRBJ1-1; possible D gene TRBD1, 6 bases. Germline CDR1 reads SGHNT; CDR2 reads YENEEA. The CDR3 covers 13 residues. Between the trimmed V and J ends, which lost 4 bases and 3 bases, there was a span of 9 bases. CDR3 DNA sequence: TGTGCCAGCAGCTCTCCAGGGGACACTGAAGCTTTCTTT. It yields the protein CASSSPGDTEAFF.